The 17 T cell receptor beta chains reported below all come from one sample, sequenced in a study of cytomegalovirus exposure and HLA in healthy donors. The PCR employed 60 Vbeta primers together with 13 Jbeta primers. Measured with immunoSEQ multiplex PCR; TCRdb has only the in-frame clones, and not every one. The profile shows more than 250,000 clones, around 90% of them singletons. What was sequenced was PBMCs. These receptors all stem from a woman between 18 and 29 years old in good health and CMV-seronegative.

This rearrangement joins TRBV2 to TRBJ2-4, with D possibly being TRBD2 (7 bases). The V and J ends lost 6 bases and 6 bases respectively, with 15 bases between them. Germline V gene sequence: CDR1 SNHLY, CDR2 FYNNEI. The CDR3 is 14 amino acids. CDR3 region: CASRRREGGNIQYF. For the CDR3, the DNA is TGTGCCAGCAGACGCAGGGAGGGGGGAAACATTCAGTACTTC.

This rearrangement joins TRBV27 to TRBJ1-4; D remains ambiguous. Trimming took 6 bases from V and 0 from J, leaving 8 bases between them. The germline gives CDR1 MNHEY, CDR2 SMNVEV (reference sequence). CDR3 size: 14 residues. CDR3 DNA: TGTGCCAGCAGCCAGGTGGCAACTAATGAAAAACTGTTTTTT. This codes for CASSQVATNEKLFF.

This chain's CDR3 is CASSTLAPTGSYEQYF. CDR3 DNA: TGTGCCAGTAGTACCCTCGCCCCGACAGGATCCTACGAGCAGTACTTC. The chain employs TRBV19 and TRBJ2-7; D perhaps matches TRBD1 (6 bases). This CDR3 contains 16 residues. Germline CDR1 LNHDA, CDR2 SQIVND (reference sequence). Trimming removed 4 bases from V and 1 base from J, with 17 bases in between.

The chain's CDR3 is CASSLAGTSTDTQYF. The CDR3 DNA reads TGTGCCAGCTCACTTGCAGGGACTAGCACAGATACGCAGTATTTT. This chain connects TRBV18 to TRBJ2-3, with a weak D call TRBD2 (6 bases). Germline-derived CDR1 and CDR2 are KGHSH and LQKENI. The CDR3 is 15 residues long. V lost 4 bases and J 0 bases, leaving 11 bases between the germline ends.

The CDR3: CASSIGQGLSTDTQYF. DNA of the CDR3: TGTGCCAGTAGTATCGGACAGGGGTTGTCCACAGATACGCAGTATTTT. This rearrangement joins TRBV19 to TRBJ2-3, with 9 bases lining up with TRBD1. V gave up 3 bases and J gave up 2 bases; unmatched junction bases: 6. The CDR3 is 16 amino acids. Germline V gene data show CDR1 as LNHDA and CDR2 as SQIVND (reference sequence).

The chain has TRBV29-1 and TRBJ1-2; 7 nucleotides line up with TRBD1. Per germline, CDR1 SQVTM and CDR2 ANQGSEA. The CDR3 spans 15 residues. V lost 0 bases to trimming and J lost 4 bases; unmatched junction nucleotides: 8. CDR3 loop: CSVEEPPGQIYGYTF. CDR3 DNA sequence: TGCAGCGTTGAAGAACCCCCGGGACAGATCTATGGCTACACCTTC.

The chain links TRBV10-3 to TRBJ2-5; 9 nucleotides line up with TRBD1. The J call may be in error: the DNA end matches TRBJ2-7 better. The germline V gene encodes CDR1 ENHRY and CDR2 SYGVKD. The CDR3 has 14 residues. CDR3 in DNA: TGTGCCATCAGGGGACAGGGAATCTCCGGCGAGCAGTACTTC. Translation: CAIRGQGISGEQYF.

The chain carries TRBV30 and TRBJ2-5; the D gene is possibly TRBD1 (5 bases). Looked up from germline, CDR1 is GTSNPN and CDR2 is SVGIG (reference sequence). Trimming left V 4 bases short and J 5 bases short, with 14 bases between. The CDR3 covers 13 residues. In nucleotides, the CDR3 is TGTGCCTGGAAACAGGCCAAGAAGGAGACCCAGTACTTC. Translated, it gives CAWKQAKKETQYF.

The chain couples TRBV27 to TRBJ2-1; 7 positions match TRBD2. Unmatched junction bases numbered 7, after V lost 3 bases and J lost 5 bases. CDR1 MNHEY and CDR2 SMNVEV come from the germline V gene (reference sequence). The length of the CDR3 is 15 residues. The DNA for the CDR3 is TGTGCCAGCAGTTTCATTGCGGGGGAGGACAATGAGCAGTTCTTC. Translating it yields CASSFIAGEDNEQFF.

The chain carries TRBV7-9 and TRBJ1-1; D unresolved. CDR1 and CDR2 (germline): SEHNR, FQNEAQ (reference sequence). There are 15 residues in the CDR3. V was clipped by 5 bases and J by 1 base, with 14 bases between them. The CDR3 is CASSLRQIENTEAFF. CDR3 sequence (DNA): TGTGCCAGCAGCCTACGACAAATCGAGAACACTGAAGCTTTCTTT.

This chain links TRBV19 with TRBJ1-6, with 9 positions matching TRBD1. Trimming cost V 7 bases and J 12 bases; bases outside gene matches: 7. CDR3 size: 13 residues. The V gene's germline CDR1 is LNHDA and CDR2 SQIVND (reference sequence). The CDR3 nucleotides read TGTGCCAGTAAGACAGGGGGTTTGGGACCCCTCCACTTT. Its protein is CASKTGGLGPLHF.

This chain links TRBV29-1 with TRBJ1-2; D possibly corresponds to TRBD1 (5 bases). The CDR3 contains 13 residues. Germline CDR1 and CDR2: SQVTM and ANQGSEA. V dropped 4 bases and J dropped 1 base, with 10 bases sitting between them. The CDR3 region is CSVGSDSNYGYTF. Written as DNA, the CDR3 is TGCAGCGTTGGAAGCGACAGTAACTATGGCTACACCTTC.

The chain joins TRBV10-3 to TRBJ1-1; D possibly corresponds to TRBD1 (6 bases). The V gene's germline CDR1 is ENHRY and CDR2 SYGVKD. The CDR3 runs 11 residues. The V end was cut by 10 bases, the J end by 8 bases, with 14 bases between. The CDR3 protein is CATSPGAEAFF. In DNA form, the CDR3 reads TGTGCCACCTCTCCAGGGGCGGAAGCTTTCTTT.

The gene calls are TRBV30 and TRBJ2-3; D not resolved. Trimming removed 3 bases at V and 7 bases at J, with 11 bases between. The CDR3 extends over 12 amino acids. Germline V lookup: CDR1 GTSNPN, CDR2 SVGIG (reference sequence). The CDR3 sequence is CAWSPTVNTQYF. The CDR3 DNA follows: TGTGCCTGGAGCCCAACAGTGAATACGCAGTATTTT.

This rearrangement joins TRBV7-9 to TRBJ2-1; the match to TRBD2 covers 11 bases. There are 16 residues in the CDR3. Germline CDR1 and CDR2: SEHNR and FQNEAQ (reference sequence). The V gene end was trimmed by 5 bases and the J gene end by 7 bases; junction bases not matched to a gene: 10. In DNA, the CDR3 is TGTGCCAGCAGCCGGATTGCTCTAGCGGGGGGTAATGAGCAGTTCTTC. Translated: CASSRIALAGGNEQFF.

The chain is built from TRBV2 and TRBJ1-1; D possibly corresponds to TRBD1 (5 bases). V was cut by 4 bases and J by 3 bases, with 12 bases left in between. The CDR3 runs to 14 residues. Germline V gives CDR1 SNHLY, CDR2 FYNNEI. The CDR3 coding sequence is TGTGCCAGCAGTGGGGGGGTCGCGTACACTGAAGCTTTCTTT. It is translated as CASSGGVAYTEAFF.

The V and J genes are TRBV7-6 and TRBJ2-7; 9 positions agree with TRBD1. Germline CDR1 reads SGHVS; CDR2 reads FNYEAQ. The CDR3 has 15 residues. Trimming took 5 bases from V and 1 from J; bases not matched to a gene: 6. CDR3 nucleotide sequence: TGTGCCAGCAGCCGGACGACAGGGGGTTCCTACGAGCAGTACTTC. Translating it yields CASSRTTGGSYEQYF.